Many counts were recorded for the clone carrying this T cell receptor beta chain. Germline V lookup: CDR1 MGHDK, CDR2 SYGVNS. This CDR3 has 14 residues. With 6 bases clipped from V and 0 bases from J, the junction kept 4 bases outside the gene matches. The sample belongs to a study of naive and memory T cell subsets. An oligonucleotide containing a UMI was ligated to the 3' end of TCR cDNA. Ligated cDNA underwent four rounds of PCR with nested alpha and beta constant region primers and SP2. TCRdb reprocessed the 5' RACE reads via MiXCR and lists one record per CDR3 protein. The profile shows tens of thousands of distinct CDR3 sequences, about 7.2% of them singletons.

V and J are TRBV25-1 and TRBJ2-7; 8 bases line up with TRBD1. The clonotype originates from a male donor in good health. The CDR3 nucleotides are TGTGCCAGCAGGACAGGGGATAGCTCCTACGAGCAGTACTTC. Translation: CASRTGDSSYEQYF.